This record concerns one T cell receptor (beta chain) sequence. The record originates from a study of cytomegalovirus exposure and HLA in healthy donors. The V segment lost 2 bases and the J segment 1 base; nucleotides outside the gene matches: 6. Germline V gives CDR1 MGHRA, CDR2 YSYEKL. The CDR3 is 16 amino acids. Primers for the PCR totalled 60 Vbeta and 13 Jbeta. Clones were sequenced by immunoSEQ multiplex PCR, and TCRdb holds only the in-frame ones, with some missing. In the table there are 75,000 to 100,000 clones, 65% to 85% of which are singletons. J is TRBJ2-3 and V is TRBV4-1; TRBD2 matches 7 bases. Sequencing was done on a sample of PBMCs. The TCR sequence derives from a man aged 35-49 years in good health and CMV-seronegative. This CDR3 reads CASSQTLAARTDTQYF. As DNA, the CDR3 is TGCGCCAGCAGCCAAACGCTAGCGGCCCGCACAGATACGCAGTATTTT.